This is a list of T cell receptor beta chains from one sample in a study of blood T cells in healthy people across ages. TCRdb itself ran the 5' RACE reads through MiXCR, one entry per CDR3 protein. The sample shows about 1,400,000 distinct CDR3 sequences, around 59% of them seen only once. Sequenced material: blood. These receptors were collected from a man between 18 and 35 years old in good health. Both conserved end residues are part of each CDR3. The D gene is left open where the match is weak. A row's size may be missing; if present it is once, few, many or a size class.

d_call	clone_size	v_call	j_call	cdr3_aa	cdr3_nt
.	.	TRBV20-1	TRBJ1-3	CSASYGNTIYF	TGCAGTGCCTCATACGGAAACACCATATATTTT
.	.	TRBV7-9	TRBJ2-3	CASSVAYTDTQYF	TGTGCCAGCAGCGTCGCTTATACAGATACGCAGTATTTT
.	few	TRBV14	TRBJ2-7	CASSRDILSYEQYF	TGTGCCAGCAGCCGGGACATCCTCTCCTACGAGCAGTACTTC
TRBD2	.	TRBV29-1	TRBJ2-7	CSVVGTSGRVYEQYF	TGCAGCGTTGTAGGGACTAGCGGGAGGGTCTACGAGCAGTACTTC
TRBD1	once	TRBV6-1	TRBJ1-1	CASSALGGSYTEAFF	TGTGCCAGCAGTGCCCTAGGGGGCAGCTACACTGAAGCTTTCTTT
TRBD2	.	TRBV12-5	TRBJ2-1	CASGIGTTSNEQFF	TGTGCTAGTGGAATCGGGACTACGAGCAATGAGCAGTTCTTC
.	.	TRBV25-1	TRBJ1-1	CASSEYGGRGGTEAFF	TGTGCCAGCAGTGAATATGGGGGTCGCGGAGGCACTGAAGCTTTCTTT
TRBD2	few	TRBV5-1	TRBJ2-4	CASSSSSGAIQYF	TGCGCCAGCAGCTCCTCTAGCGGGGCCATTCAGTACTTC
.	.	TRBV7-2	TRBJ2-5	CASSRIGGGETQYF	TGTGCCAGCAGCCGGATTGGAGGTGGTGAGACCCAGTACTTC
.	.	TRBV6-1	TRBJ1-1	CASSAADYSGTEAFF	TGTGCCAGCAGTGCAGCGGACTACTCGGGCACTGAAGCTTTCTTT
.	few	TRBV6-2/TRBV6-3	TRBJ2-3	CASSYSYDTQYF	TGTGCCAGCAGTTACTCCTACGATACGCAGTATTTT
TRBD2	.	TRBV7-9	TRBJ2-7	CASSFFPGTSVGYEQYF	TGTGCCAGCAGCTTCTTCCCGGGGACTAGCGTCGGCTACGAGCAGTACTTC
.	.	TRBV28	TRBJ2-2	CASSHINSWDGELFF	TGTGCCAGCAGTCATATTAATTCCTGGGACGGGGAGCTGTTTTTT
.	.	TRBV5-4	TRBJ2-1	CASTLPGSGSYNEQFF	TGTGCCAGCACCCTGCCCGGAAGTGGTTCCTACAATGAGCAGTTCTTC
TRBD2	once	TRBV9	TRBJ2-7	CASSVASGGSSYEQYF	TGTGCCAGCAGCGTGGCTAGCGGGGGGAGCTCCTACGAGCAGTACTTC
.	few	TRBV12-3/TRBV12-4	TRBJ2-7	CASSARQYYEQYF	TGTGCCAGCAGTGCCCGACAGTACTACGAGCAGTACTTC
.	.	TRBV29-1	TRBJ2-3	CSVEEVDTQYF	TGCAGCGTTGAAGAAGTAGATACGCAGTATTTT
.	.	TRBV12-3/TRBV12-4	TRBJ2-2	CASSWGQGFRELFF	TGTGCCAGCAGTTGGGGACAAGGGTTCCGGGAGCTGTTTTTT
TRBD2	.	TRBV27	TRBJ2-1	CAAGGGAGNEQFF	TGTGCCGCAGGCGGGGGGGCCGGAAATGAGCAGTTCTTC
.	once	TRBV7-2	TRBJ2-3	CASTVGTAIDTQYF	TGTGCCAGCACCGTGGGTACCGCGATTGATACGCAGTATTTT
.	.	TRBV20-1	TRBJ2-7	CSARDLSPPSYEQYF	TGCAGTGCTAGAGATCTATCCCCACCCTCCTACGAGCAGTACTTC
.	.	TRBV10-3	TRBJ1-6	CAISESVGSQGDSPLHF	TGTGCCATCAGTGAGTCGGTCGGGTCCCAAGGGGATTCACCCCTCCACTTT
.	.	TRBV18	TRBJ2-3	CASASWDNTQYF	TGTGCCAGTGCCAGCTGGGACAATACGCAGTATTTT
.	.	TRBV20-1	TRBJ1-4	CSADPEGTRNEKLFF	TGCAGTGCTGACCCGGAGGGGACGCGTAATGAAAAACTGTTTTTT
.	.	TRBV27	TRBJ2-4	CASSELPREGEQYF	TGTGCCAGCAGTGAACTCCCCCGGGAAGGGGAGCAGTACTTC
TRBD2	.	TRBV7-7	TRBJ2-1	CASSPTGGGYNEQFF	TGTGCTAGCAGCCCTACTGGCGGGGGGTACAATGAGCAGTTCTTC
.	few	TRBV4-1	TRBJ2-4	CASSHSSKNIQYF	TGCGCCAGCAGCCACAGCTCCAAAAACATTCAGTACTTC
TRBD1	.	TRBV7-3	TRBJ2-5	CTSSEQGPFYNEQYF	TGTACCAGCAGCGAACAGGGGCCGTTCTACAATGAGCAGTACTTC
TRBD2	.	TRBV3-1	TRBJ2-1	CASSPSAGGSDNEQFF	TGTGCCAGCAGCCCCTCAGCGGGAGGGTCGGACAATGAGCAGTTCTTC
.	few	TRBV11-2	TRBJ1-1	CASSLGIGDDTEAFF	TGTGCCAGCAGCTTAGGAATAGGGGATGACACTGAAGCTTTCTTT
.	once	TRBV27	TRBJ2-2	CASSLWATGELFF	TGTGCCAGCAGTTTATGGGCCACCGGGGAGCTGTTTTTT
TRBD2	.	TRBV20-1	TRBJ2-1	CSASPGTSGREGYNEQFF	TGCAGTGCTAGTCCCGGGACTAGCGGGAGAGAGGGCTACAATGAGCAGTTCTTC
TRBD2	.	TRBV27	TRBJ2-7	CASSLYVLAGGGNEQYF	TGTGCCAGCAGTTTATATGTGCTAGCGGGAGGTGGCAATGAGCAGTACTTC
TRBD1	.	TRBV15	TRBJ1-6	CATSFPGQGLGSPLHF	TGTGCCACCAGCTTTCCGGGACAGGGGCTGGGATCACCCCTCCACTTT
.	.	TRBV30	TRBJ1-3	CAWSEVGIGNTIYF	TGTGCCTGGAGTGAAGTTGGGATTGGAAACACCATATATTTT
.	.	TRBV2	TRBJ2-7	CASSDRSLTGQYF	TGTGCCAGCAGTGACAGGTCTTTAACTGGGCAGTACTTC
.	few	TRBV29-1	TRBJ2-5	CSELGGTGETQYF	TGCAGCGAGCTGGGTGGGACGGGAGAGACCCAGTACTTC
TRBD2	once	TRBV6-5	TRBJ2-7	CASSPSGKTYEQYF	TGTGCCAGCAGCCCTAGCGGGAAGACCTACGAGCAGTACTTC
TRBD1	few	TRBV4-1	TRBJ2-7	CASSQEQGARGEQYF	TGCGCCAGCAGCCAAGAACAGGGGGCAAGGGGCGAGCAGTACTTC
TRBD2	.	TRBV14	TRBJ2-7	CASSQGLAETYEQYF	TGTGCCAGCAGCCAAGGACTAGCGGAGACCTACGAGCAGTACTTC
.	.	TRBV7-2	TRBJ1-6	CASRGNGNSPLHF	TGTGCCAGCAGGGGGAACGGGAATTCGCCCCTCCACTTT
TRBD1	.	TRBV7-2	TRBJ1-1	CASSLGRDRGFEAFF	TGTGCCAGCAGCTTAGGCCGGGACAGGGGGTTTGAAGCTTTCTTT
.	.	TRBV7-2	TRBJ1-5	CASSSVRDSNQPQHF	TGTGCCAGCAGCTCCGTGAGGGATAGCAATCAGCCCCAGCATTTT
.	.	TRBV4-3	TRBJ1-4	CASSQSPGGEKLFF	TGCGCCAGCAGCCAAAGTCCCGGCGGCGAAAAACTGTTTTTT
.	.	TRBV20-1	TRBJ2-1	CSASEGVGNEQFF	TGCAGTGCTAGTGAGGGGGTCGGAAATGAGCAGTTCTTC
.	.	TRBV5-6	TRBJ2-3	CASRSGVTDTQYF	TGTGCCAGCAGATCAGGGGTCACAGATACGCAGTATTTT
.	.	TRBV15	TRBJ2-7	CATSREYGTPVIEQYF	TGTGCCACCAGCAGAGAGTATGGGACTCCGGTAATCGAGCAGTACTTC
TRBD2	.	TRBV7-2	TRBJ2-5	CASSLGLAGRQETQYF	TGTGCCAGCAGCCTAGGACTAGCGGGGCGACAAGAGACCCAGTACTTC
.	few	TRBV15	TRBJ1-4	CATSRLRGRGTTNEKLFF	TGTGCCACCAGCAGGCTCCGGGGGCGAGGGACTACTAATGAAAAACTGTTTTTT
.	.	TRBV4-1	TRBJ2-5	CASSQGGPGDQETQYF	TGCGCCAGCAGCCAAGGAGGCCCGGGAGACCAAGAGACCCAGTACTTC
.	few	TRBV13	TRBJ1-2	CATNLLSANYGYTF	TGTGCCACCAATCTCCTGTCGGCTAACTATGGCTACACCTTC
.	.	TRBV29-1	TRBJ1-3	CSVDSWDGDSGNTIYF	TGCAGCGTGGACAGTTGGGACGGCGACTCTGGAAACACCATATATTTT
.	.	TRBV12-3/TRBV12-4	TRBJ2-1	CASSLSSGTSYNEQFF	TGTGCCAGCAGTTTGTCCAGCGGAACCTCCTACAATGAGCAGTTCTTC